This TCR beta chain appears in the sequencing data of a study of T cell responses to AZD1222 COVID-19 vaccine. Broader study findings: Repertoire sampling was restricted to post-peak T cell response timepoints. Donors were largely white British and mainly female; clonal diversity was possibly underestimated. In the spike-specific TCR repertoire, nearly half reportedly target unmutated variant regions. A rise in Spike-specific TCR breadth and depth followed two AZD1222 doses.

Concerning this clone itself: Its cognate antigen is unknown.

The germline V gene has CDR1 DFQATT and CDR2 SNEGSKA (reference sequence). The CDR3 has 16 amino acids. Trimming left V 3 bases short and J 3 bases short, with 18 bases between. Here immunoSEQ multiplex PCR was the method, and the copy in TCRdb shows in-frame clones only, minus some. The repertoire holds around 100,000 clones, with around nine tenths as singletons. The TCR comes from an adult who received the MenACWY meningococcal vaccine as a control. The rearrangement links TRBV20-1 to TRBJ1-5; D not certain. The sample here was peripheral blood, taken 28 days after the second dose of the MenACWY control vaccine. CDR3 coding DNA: TGCAGTGCTAGTAAGGTTGCATCCCGGTCCAATCAGCCCCAGCATTTT. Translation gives CSASKVASRSNQPQHF.